One sample yielded the 24 T cell receptor beta chains listed below, sequenced in a study of T cell repertoires in cytomegalovirus infection. TCRdb re-called the reads with MiXCR, one entry per CDR3 protein. There are about 680,000 distinct CDR3 sequences in the sample; approximately 24% occur only once, and roughly 8% lies in the top ten. The sample comprised CD8+ T cells from PBMCs. The source is a human donor in good health (CMV status not recorded). Some clones in this sample may be carry-over from other donors' samples.

This clonotype came up many times. This chain joins TRBV7-9 and TRBJ2-2, with D possibly being TRBD1 (6 bases). The CDR3 is made up of 15 amino acids. Germline-derived CDR1 and CDR2 are SEHNR and FQNEAQ (reference sequence). Trimming left V 2 bases short and J 5 bases short, with 12 bases between. CDR3 sequence reads: CASSLTGHRTGELFF. CDR3 DNA sequence: TGTGCCAGCAGCTTAACGGGACATAGGACCGGGGAGCTGTTTTTT.

Note on this clonotype: With a much larger clone just one base away, this may be a read error. The chain joins TRBV7-3 to TRBJ2-2, with D possibly matching TRBD2 (6 bases). The length of the CDR3 is 14 residues. Germline loops: CDR1 SGHTA, CDR2 FQGTGA. The CDR3 here is CASSMPTETGGLFF. CDR3 in DNA: TGTGCCAGCAGCATGCCGACTGAGACCGGGGGGCTGTTTTTT.

The genes are TRBV5-1 and TRBJ2-1, with TRBD2 as a possible D gene (6 bases). CDR1 is SGHRS, CDR2 YFSETQ, per germline. The CDR3 extends over 16 amino acids. Trimming shortened V by 3 bases and J by 0 bases, and 13 bases separated the two germline ends. Here the CDR3 DNA reads TGCGCCAGCAGCTCCCGGGACTTCCCCTCCTACAATGAGCAGTTCTTC. Its protein is CASSSRDFPSYNEQFF.

A remark on this clonotype: One end of the junction varies from germline; a read error may be responsible. CDR3 bases: TGTGCCAGCAGCTTAGGTAGACAAGAAGAGACCCAGTACTTC. The encoded protein is CASSLGRQEETQYF. The V call is TRBV5-3, the J call TRBJ2-5; unclear D gene. TRBV5-3 is designated an ORF whose function remains uncertain. This CDR3 contains 14 residues.

There are many counts of this clonotype. A junction end diverges from the germline sequence, so it may reflect a read error. The V and J genes are TRBV7-7 and TRBJ2-2; no reliable D call. The CDR3 loop spans 15 amino acids. Germline V CDR1 and CDR2: SSHAT, FNYEAQ (reference sequence). CDR3 sequence (DNA): TGTGCTAGCAGCTTTAAGGCGCAGAACACCGGGGAGCTGTTTTTT. Translating it yields CASSFKAQNTGELFF.

The chain links TRBV6-2 or TRBV6-3 to TRBJ1-1; D gene unclear. V lost 2 bases, J lost 0 bases, and 16 bases lay in between. The CDR3 covers 17 residues. CDR1 and CDR2 from the germline V gene are MNHEY and SVGEGT. The CDR3 bases are TGTGCCAGCAGTTACGACGTCACTCGTGGAATGAACACTGAAGCTTTCTTT. Its translation is CASSYDVTRGMNTEAFF.

This clonotype has a count of ten or more. The CDR3 protein is CASSEVGGEETQYF. Written as DNA, the CDR3 is TGCGCCAGCAGTGAGGTCGGCGGTGAAGAGACCCAGTACTTC. The rearrangement joins TRBV10-2 to TRBJ2-5; D not certain. Germline lookup yields CDR1 WSHSY and CDR2 SAAADI. The CDR3 has 14 residues. Trimming left V 2 bases short and J 3 bases short, with 10 bases between.

The J gene is TRBJ2-7, the V gene TRBV7-6; D is ambiguous. V dropped 3 bases and J dropped 0 bases, with 21 bases sitting between them. Germline values: CDR1 SGHVS, CDR2 FNYEAQ. CDR3 length: 18 amino acids. Here the CDR3 DNA reads TGTGCCAGCAGCTTTACCCCCCTCTTTCGGACGGACTCCTACGAGCAGTACTTC. It yields the protein CASSFTPLFRTDSYEQYF.

This clonotype was detected a few times. This chain links TRBV7-6 with TRBJ1-4, with 7 nucleotides matching TRBD1. This CDR3 spans 14 amino acids. The germline CDR1 and CDR2 sequences are SGHVS and FNYEAQ. With V trimmed by 6 bases and J by 7 bases, 8 bases remained unmatched. CDR3 nucleotide sequence: TGTGCCAGCAGGTCGGGACAGAGCGGTGAAAAACTGTTTTTT. Protein product: CASRSGQSGEKLFF.

This clonotype has more than one count but fewer than ten. The chain couples TRBV6-6 to TRBJ1-5; no definite D call. The CDR3 is 15 residues long. CDR1 MNHNY and CDR2 SVGAGI come from the germline V gene (reference sequence). Deletions cut 0 bases from V and 0 bases from J, with 6 bases between. The CDR3 region has the DNA TGTGCCAGCAGTTACTCGAAGAATAGCAATCAGCCCCAGCATTTT. This encodes CASSYSKNSNQPQHF.

Only a few counts were recorded for this clonotype. This chain uses TRBV7-9 with TRBJ2-7; no definite D call. Trimming left V 3 bases short and J 3 bases short, with 9 bases between. This CDR3 comprises 13 residues. Germline values: CDR1 SEHNR, CDR2 FQNEAQ (reference sequence). In DNA, the CDR3 is TGTGCCAGCAGCTTCCGAGACCTCTACGAGCAGTACTTC. Its translation is CASSFRDLYEQYF.

This clonotype was found many times. Written as DNA, the CDR3 is TGTGCCAGCAGCTTAGTGGTGGGCTCTCGCTACGAGCAGTACTTC. Encoded protein: CASSLVVGSRYEQYF. This chain connects TRBV7-9 to TRBJ2-7, with D hard to call. The germline CDR1 and CDR2 sequences are SEHNR and FQNEAQ (reference sequence). V gave up 1 base and J gave up 3 bases, with 13 bases separating them. CDR3 length: 15 residues.

The V gene is TRBV10-3, the J gene TRBJ2-7; TRBD2 is a possible D gene (6 bases). Trimming removed 6 bases from V and 4 bases from J, with 22 bases in between. The CDR3 loop spans 16 amino acids. CDR1 is ENHRY and CDR2 is SYGVKD in the germline V gene. The CDR3 is CAIRTLGRGGEYEQYF. The CDR3, as DNA: TGTGCCATCAGAACCCTCGGGCGGGGAGGCGAGTACGAGCAGTACTTC.

This clonotype was counted a few times. This sequence joins TRBV13 and TRBJ2-1; 9 bases match TRBD2. Germline trimming cut 5 bases from V and 8 bases from J; bases unmatched to any gene: 13. CDR1 and CDR2 from the germline V gene are PRHDT and FYEKMQ (reference sequence). The CDR3 is 16 amino acids. The CDR3: CASSHLGTSLIDEQFF. CDR3 nucleotides: TGTGCCAGCAGCCACCTCGGGACTAGCCTAATCGATGAGCAGTTCTTC.

J is TRBJ2-3 and V is TRBV20-1, with D perhaps matching TRBD1 or TRBD2 (5 bases each). The CDR3 runs 13 residues. Germline V gene data show CDR1 as DFQATT and CDR2 as SNEGSKA (reference sequence). With 7 bases removed from V and 4 bases from J, the gap between germline ends came to 15 bases. Here the CDR3 DNA reads TGCAGTGTCCCGGGACCGGTAGCAGATACGCAGTATTTT. It translates to CSVPGPVADTQYF.

The chain combines TRBV9 with TRBJ2-2; D ambiguous. The germline CDR1 and CDR2 sequences are SGDLS and YYNGEE. The CDR3 covers 17 residues. Trimming took 1 base from V and 0 from J, leaving 13 bases between them. The CDR3, as DNA: TGTGCCAGCAGCGTATCCTTGACGAGCTCGAACACCGGGGAGCTGTTTTTT. It codes for CASSVSLTSSNTGELFF.

The table lists this clonotype with many counts. The chain employs TRBV6-4 and TRBJ2-1; possibly TRBD1 for D (5 bases). CDR3 length: 14 residues. Germline V lookup: CDR1 MRHNA, CDR2 SNTAGT. The ends were cut back, 5 bases at V and 0 bases at J, with 8 bases in the middle. In nucleotides, the CDR3 is TGTGCCAGCAGTTTGACAGTCTCCTACAATGAGCAGTTCTTC. Its protein product is CASSLTVSYNEQFF.

In the case of this clonotype: This may come from a read error, since a much larger clone is one base off. The chain has TRBV4-1 and TRBJ2-1; a weak D match, TRBD2 (5 bases). The CDR3 contains 12 residues. The germline V and J ends were trimmed by 2 bases and 8 bases, with 7 bases remaining between them. The germline V gene encodes CDR1 MGHRA and CDR2 YSYEKL. CDR3 nucleotides: TGCGCCAGCAGCCAAAGCGGTGATGAGCAGTTCTTC. It yields the protein CASSQSGDEQFF.

This clonotype showed up many times. The genes are TRBV7-2 and TRBJ1-2; D is uncertain. The CDR3 consists of 13 residues. Germline V gene data show CDR1 as SGHTA and CDR2 as FQGNSA. With 2 bases removed from V and 8 bases from J, the gap between germline ends came to 12 bases. The CDR3 DNA follows: TGTGCCAGCAGCTTAAATTCCCATTTGGGCTACACCTTC. This encodes CASSLNSHLGYTF.

This clonotype was seen a handful of times. This chain links TRBV5-6 with TRBJ1-1; D is possibly TRBD1 (6 bases). The V and J ends lost 3 bases and 5 bases respectively, with 8 bases between them. CDR3 size: 12 residues. Germline-derived CDR1 and CDR2 are SGHDT and YYEEEE. The CDR3 here is CASSWGATEAFF. As DNA, the CDR3 is TGTGCCAGCAGCTGGGGGGCAACTGAAGCTTTCTTT.

This chain uses TRBV25-1 with TRBJ1-3; D is undetermined. This CDR3 spans 12 amino acids. The V and J ends lost 6 bases and 4 bases respectively, with 7 bases between them. The germline V gene has CDR1 MGHDK and CDR2 SYGVNS. The CDR3 reads CASSWEGNTIYF. CDR3 sequence (DNA): TGTGCCAGCAGCTGGGAGGGAAACACCATATATTTT.

In this sample, this clonotype turned up many times. The V and J genes are TRBV4-1 and TRBJ2-5; possibly TRBD2 for D (5 bases). CDR3 length: 14 amino acids. The germline V gene encodes CDR1 MGHRA and CDR2 YSYEKL. With 0 bases removed from V and 6 bases from J, the gap between germline ends came to 11 bases. The CDR3 here is CASSQDSVGKTQYF. CDR3 DNA sequence: TGCGCCAGCAGCCAAGACTCGGTCGGGAAGACCCAGTACTTC.

This chain connects TRBV18 to TRBJ2-5; 8 bases map to TRBD1. The J segment lost 0 bases and the V segment lost 1 base, leaving 10 bases of the junction unmatched. Germline CDR1 and CDR2: KGHSH and LQKENI. The CDR3 runs to 18 residues. CDR3 sequence (DNA): TGTGCCAGCTCACCACGAACGAGCGGACAGGGCTACCAAGAGACCCAGTACTTC. This gives the protein CASSPRTSGQGYQETQYF.

Here the CDR3 DNA reads TGTGCCAGCAGCCGGACCCGGGACAGGTCCTACGAGCAGTACTTC. It yields the protein CASSRTRDRSYEQYF. The chain has TRBV12-3 or TRBV12-4 and TRBJ2-7, with 8 bases lining up with TRBD1. V was pared by 6 bases and J by 1 base, with 8 bases of the junction left unmatched. The CDR3 totals 15 residues.